The entry below describes one TCR beta chain. The antigen remains unidentified. Amplification of TCR beta CDR3 regions used RNA as the template. Primed by the HTBI set, a first-round RT-PCR was run on the TCR CDR3. MiXCR, run by TCRdb on the multiplex PCR reads, gives a single entry per CDR3 protein. The sample has approximately 360,000 distinct CDR3 sequences; roughly 14% are singletons. The data originate from a study of T cells in Graves' hyperthyroidism and ophthalmopathy. Study results and caveats: Blood samples included most of the expanded thyroid clonotypes exceeding 0.001. Progression to ophthalmopathy was predicted a median of roughly seven months early.

The study collected blood at first hyperthyroidism diagnosis, before any ophthalmopathy symptoms arose. Losses at the gene ends were 5 bases for V and 5 bases for J; bases not matched to a gene: 7. Germline CDR1 is SGHTA and CDR2 is FQGTGA. The CDR3 covers 15 residues. The sequence derives from a young woman with Graves' hyperthyroidism that later progressed to Graves' ophthalmopathy. V usage is TRBV7-3 and J usage is TRBJ2-1; 9 bases line up with TRBD2. Material for sequencing was blood. The CDR3 sequence: CASSPFSGRHNEQFF. The CDR3 DNA reads as TGTGCCAGCAGCCCCTTTAGCGGGAGACACAATGAGCAGTTCTTC.